The clone carrying this T cell receptor beta chain showed up many times. The antigen is undetermined. This entry comes from a study of molecular identifiers for immune sequencing clone quantification. Overall study findings and caveats: Over 99% of effector molecules, yet under 1% of naive-cell molecules, were held by clones above 20 RNA copies.

The length of the CDR3 is 16 residues. After removal of 0 bases from V and 7 bases from J, the junction contained 3 bases not matched to a gene. Germline V CDR1 and CDR2: LGHNA, YSLEER. TCRdb recomputed calls from the PCR reads with MiXCR, one row per CDR3 protein. The sample holds a few hundred thousand distinct CDR3 sequences, around 23% seen once. The rearrangement links TRBV4-3 to TRBJ2-7; 16 bases are shared with TRBD2. Material for sequencing was naive CD8+ T cells from blood, with Jurkat cell RNA spiked in. The subset here: FACS-sorted CD8+CD4-CCR7+CD45RA+ naive T cells. The sequence derives from a human donor in good health. Some libraries in this study had Jurkat cell RNA spiked in. The CDR3 spells CASSQDPGLAGGEQYF. CDR3 in DNA: TGCGCCAGCAGCCAAGATCCGGGACTAGCGGGGGGGGAGCAGTACTTC.